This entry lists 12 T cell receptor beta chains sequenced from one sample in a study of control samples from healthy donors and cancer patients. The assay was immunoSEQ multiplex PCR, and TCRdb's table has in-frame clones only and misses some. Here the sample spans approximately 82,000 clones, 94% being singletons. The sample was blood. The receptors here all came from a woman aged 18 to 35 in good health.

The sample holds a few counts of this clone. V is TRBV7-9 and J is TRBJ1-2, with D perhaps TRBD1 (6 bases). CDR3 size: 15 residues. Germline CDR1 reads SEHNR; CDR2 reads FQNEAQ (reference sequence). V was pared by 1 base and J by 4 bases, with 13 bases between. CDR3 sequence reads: CASSLDQGLTYGYTF. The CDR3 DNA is TGTGCCAGCAGCTTAGATCAGGGGCTCACCTATGGCTACACCTTC.

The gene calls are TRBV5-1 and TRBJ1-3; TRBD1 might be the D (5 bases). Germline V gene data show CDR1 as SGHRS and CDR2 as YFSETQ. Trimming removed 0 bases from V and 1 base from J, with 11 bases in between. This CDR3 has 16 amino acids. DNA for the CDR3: TGCGCCAGCAGCTTGGATTTGGGGGTATCTGGAAACACCATATATTTT. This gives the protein CASSLDLGVSGNTIYF. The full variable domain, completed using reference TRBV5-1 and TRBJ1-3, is KAGVTQTPRYLIKTRGQQVTLSCSPISGHRSVSWYQQTPGQGLQFLFEYFSETQRNKGNFPGRFSGRQFSNSRSEMNVSTLELGDSALYLCASSLDLGVSGNTIYFGEGSWLTVV.

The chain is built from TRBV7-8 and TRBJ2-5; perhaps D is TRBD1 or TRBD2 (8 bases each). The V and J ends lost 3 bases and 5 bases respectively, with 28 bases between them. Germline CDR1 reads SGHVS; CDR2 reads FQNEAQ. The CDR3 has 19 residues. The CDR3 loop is CASSLSPGTGSGIGETQYF. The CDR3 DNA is TGTGCCAGCAGCTTGTCCCCCGGGACAGGTAGCGGGATTGGTGAGACCCAGTACTTC.

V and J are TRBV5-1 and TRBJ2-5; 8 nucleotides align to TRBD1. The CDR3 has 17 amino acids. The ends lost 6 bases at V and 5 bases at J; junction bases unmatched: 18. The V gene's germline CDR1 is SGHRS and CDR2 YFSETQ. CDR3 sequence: CASTGDRRPAGAETQYF. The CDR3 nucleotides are TGCGCCAGCACCGGGGACAGGCGACCGGCAGGAGCGGAGACCCAGTACTTC.

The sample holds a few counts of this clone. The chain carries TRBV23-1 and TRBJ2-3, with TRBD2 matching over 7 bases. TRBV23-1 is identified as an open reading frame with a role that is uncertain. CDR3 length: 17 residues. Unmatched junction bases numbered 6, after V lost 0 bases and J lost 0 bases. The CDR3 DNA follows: TGCGCCAGCAGTCAATCCGGACGGGAGGTTAGCACAGATACGCAGTATTTT. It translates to CASSQSGREVSTDTQYF.

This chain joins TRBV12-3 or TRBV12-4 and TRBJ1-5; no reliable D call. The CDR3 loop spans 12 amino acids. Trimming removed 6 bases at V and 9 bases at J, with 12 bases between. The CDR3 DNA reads TGTGCCAGCAGCCGTAAGACCCCGCCCCAGCATTTT. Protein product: CASSRKTPPQHF.

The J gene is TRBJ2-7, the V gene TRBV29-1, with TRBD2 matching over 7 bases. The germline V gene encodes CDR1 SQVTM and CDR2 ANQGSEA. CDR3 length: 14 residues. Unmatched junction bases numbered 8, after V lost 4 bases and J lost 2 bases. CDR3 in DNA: TGCAGCGTTGCTCAGAAGCGGGAACCCTACGAGCAGTACTTC. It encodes CSVAQKREPYEQYF.

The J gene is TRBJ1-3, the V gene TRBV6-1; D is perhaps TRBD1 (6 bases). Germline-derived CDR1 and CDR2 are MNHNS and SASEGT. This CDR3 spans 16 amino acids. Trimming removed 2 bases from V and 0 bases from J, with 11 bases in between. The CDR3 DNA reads TGTGCCAGCAGTGAAACAGGGCCTATCTCTGGAAACACCATATATTTT. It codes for CASSETGPISGNTIYF.

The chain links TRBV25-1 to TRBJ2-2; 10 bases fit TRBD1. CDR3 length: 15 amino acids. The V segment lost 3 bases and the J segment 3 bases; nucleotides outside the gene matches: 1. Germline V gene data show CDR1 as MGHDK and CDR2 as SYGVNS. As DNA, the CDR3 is TGTGCCAGCAGTGACGGACAGGGGGACACCGGGGAGCTGTTTTTT. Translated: CASSDGQGDTGELFF.

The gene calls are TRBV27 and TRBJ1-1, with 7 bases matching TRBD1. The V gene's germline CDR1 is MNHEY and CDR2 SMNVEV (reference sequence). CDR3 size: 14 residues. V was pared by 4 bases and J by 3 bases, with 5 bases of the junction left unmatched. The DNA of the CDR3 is TGTGCCAGCAGTTCCCAGGGGGTTCACACTGAAGCTTTCTTT. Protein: CASSSQGVHTEAFF.

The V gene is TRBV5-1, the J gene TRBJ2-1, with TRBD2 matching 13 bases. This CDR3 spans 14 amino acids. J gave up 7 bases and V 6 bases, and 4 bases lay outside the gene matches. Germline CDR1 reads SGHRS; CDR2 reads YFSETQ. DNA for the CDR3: TGCGCCAGCATGGTGACTAGCGGGGGGAATGAGCAGTTCTTC. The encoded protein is CASMVTSGGNEQFF. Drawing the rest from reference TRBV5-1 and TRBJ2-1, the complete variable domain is KAGVTQTPRYLIKTRGQQVTLSCSPISGHRSVSWYQQTPGQGLQFLFEYFSETQRNKGNFPGRFSGRQFSNSRSEMNVSTLELGDSALYLCASMVTSGGNEQFFGPGTRLTVL.

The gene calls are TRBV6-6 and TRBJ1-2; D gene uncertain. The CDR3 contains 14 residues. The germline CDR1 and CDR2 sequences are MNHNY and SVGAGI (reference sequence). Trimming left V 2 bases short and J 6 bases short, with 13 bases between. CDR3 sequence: CASSYPDGVDGYTF. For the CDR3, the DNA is TGTGCCAGCAGTTACCCGGACGGGGTGGATGGCTACACCTTC.